This entry features one TCR beta chain sequence. Its antigen is unknown. This entry belongs to a study of cytomegalovirus exposure and HLA in healthy donors. Notes on the study in general: The records held CMV serostatus as the only immune exposure information.

The PCR employed 60 Vbeta primers together with 13 Jbeta primers. Original handling: The count from a later analysis was tens of millions of unique TCR beta chains, 9.5 million to 13 million of them shared. This table comes from immunoSEQ multiplex PCR, and its TCRdb copy is limited to in-frame clones, with some not included. V and J calls and clone size are those listed in that table; D and trimming were worked out from the DNA. Of about 150,000 clones listed, 84% were seen once; the top ten hold 4% to 6%. V lost 6 bases, J lost 7 bases, and 12 bases lay in between. Germline V gives CDR1 MDHEN, CDR2 SYDVKM. The CDR3 has 12 amino acids.

Material: PBMCs. This clonotype originated in a man aged 18 to 29 in good health and CMV-seronegative. The chain recombines TRBV28 with TRBJ1-2; TRBD1 might be the D (5 bases). CDR3 protein: CASRSDRRGYTF. The CDR3 DNA is TGTGCCAGCAGATCAGACAGACGTGGCTACACCTTC.